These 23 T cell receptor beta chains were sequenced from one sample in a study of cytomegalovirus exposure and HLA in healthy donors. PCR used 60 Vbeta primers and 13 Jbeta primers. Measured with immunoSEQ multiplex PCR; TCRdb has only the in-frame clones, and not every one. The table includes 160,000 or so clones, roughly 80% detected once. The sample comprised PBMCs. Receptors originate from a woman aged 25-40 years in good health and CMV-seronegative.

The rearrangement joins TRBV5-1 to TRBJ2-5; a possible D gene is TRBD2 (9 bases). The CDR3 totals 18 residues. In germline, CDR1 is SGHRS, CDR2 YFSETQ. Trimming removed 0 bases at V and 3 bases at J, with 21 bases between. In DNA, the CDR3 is TGCGCCAGCAGCTTGGCCGGCGGGGGGGACAGGTTTAAAGAGACCCAGTACTTC. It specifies CASSLAGGGDRFKETQYF.

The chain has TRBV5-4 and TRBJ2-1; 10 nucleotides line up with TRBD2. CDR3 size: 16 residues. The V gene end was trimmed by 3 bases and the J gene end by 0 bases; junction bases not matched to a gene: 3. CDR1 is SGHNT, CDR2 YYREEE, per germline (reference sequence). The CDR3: CASSSSGGGSYNEQFF. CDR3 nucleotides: TGTGCCAGCAGCTCTAGCGGGGGTGGCTCCTACAATGAGCAGTTCTTC.

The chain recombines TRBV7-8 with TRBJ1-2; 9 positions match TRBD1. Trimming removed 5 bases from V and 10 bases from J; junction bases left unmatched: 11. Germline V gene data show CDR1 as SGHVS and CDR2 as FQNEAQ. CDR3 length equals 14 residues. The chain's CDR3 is CASSGDSNRGPYTF. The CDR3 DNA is TGTGCCAGCAGCGGAGACTCGAACAGGGGGCCCTACACCTTC.

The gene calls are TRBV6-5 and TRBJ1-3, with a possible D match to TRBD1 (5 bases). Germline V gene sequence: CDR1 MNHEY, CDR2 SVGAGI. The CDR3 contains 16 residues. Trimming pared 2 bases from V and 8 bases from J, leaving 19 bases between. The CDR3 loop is CASSYPLQGPPDTIYF. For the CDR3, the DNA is TGTGCCAGCAGTTACCCACTCCAGGGCCCTCCAGACACCATATATTTT.

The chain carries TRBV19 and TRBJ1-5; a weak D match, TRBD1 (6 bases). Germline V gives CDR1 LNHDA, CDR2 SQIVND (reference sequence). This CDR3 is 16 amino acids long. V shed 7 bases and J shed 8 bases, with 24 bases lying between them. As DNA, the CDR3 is TGTGCCAGTATAAGTAGGACAGCGGCCCCCAGGGAGCCCCAGCATTTT. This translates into CASISRTAAPREPQHF.

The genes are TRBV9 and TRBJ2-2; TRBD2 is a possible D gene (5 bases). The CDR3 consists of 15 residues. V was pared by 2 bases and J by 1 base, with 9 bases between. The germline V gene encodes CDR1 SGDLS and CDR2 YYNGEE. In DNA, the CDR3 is TGTGCCAGCAGCGTCCACGGGGAGAACACCGGGGAGCTGTTTTTT. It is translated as CASSVHGENTGELFF.

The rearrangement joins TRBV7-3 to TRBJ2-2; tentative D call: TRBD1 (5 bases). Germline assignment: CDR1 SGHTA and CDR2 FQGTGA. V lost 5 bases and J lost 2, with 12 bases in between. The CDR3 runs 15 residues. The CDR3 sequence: CASSPGQANTGELFF. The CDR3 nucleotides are TGTGCCAGCAGCCCCGGACAAGCTAACACCGGGGAGCTGTTTTTT.

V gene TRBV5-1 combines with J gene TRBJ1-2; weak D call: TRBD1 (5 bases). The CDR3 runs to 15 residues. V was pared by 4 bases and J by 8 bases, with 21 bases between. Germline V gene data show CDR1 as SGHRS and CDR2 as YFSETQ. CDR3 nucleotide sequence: TGCGCCAGCAGCCAAACCTTGACAGACCCGGTAGGCTACACCTTC. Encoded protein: CASSQTLTDPVGYTF.

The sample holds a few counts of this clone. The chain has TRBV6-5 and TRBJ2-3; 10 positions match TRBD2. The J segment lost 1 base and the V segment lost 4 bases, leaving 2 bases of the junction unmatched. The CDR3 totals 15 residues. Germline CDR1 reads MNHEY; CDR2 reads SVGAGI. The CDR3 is CASSFTSGGTDTQYF. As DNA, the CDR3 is TGTGCCAGCAGTTTCACTAGCGGGGGCACAGATACGCAGTATTTT.

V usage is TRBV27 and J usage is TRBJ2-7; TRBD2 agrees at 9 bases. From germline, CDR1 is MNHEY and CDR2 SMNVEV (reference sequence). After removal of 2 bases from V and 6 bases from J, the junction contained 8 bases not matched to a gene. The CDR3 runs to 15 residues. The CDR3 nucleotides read TGTGCCAGCAGTTTAGAGAGCGGGGGGATGTTCGAGCAGTACTTC. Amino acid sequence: CASSLESGGMFEQYF.

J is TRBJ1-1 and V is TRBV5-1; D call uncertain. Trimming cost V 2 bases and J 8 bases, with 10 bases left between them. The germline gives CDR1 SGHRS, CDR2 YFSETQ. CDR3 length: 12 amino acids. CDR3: CASSFQSGEAFF. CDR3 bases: TGCGCCAGCAGCTTCCAGTCCGGGGAAGCTTTCTTT. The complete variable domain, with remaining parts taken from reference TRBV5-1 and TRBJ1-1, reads KAGVTQTPRYLIKTRGQQVTLSCSPISGHRSVSWYQQTPGQGLQFLFEYFSETQRNKGNFPGRFSGRQFSNSRSEMNVSTLELGDSALYLCASSFQSGEAFFGQGTRLTVV.

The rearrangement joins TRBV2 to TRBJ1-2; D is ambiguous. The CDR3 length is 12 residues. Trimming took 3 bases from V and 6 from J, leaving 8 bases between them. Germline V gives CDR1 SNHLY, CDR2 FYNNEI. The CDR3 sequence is CASSEGQNGYTF. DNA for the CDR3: TGTGCCAGCAGTGAGGGCCAGAATGGCTACACCTTC.

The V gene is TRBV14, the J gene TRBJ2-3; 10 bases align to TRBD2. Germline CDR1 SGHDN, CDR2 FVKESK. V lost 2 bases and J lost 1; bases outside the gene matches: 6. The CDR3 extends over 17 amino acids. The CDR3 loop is CASSQTISGGRTDTQYF. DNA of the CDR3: TGTGCCAGCAGCCAAACCATTAGCGGGGGGCGCACAGATACGCAGTATTTT.

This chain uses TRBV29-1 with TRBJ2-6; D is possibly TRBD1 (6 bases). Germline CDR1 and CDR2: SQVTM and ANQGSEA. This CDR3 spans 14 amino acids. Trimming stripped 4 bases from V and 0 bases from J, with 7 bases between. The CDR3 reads CSVGGGSGANVLTF. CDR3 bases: TGCAGCGTTGGAGGGGGCTCTGGGGCCAACGTCCTGACTTTC.

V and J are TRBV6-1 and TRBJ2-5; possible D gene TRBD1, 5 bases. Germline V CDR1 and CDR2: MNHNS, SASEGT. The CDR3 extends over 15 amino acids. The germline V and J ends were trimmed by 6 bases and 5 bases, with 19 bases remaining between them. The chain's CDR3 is CASSSDSLGRETQYF. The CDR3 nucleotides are TGTGCCAGCAGCAGTGACTCTTTGGGGCGGGAGACCCAGTACTTC.

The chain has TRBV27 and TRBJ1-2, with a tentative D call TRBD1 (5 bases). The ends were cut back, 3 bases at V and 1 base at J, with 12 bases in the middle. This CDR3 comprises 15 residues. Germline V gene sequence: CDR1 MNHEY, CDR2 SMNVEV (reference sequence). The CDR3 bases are TGTGCCAGCAGTTTTTATAGGACATATAACTATGGCTACACCTTC. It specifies CASSFYRTYNYGYTF.

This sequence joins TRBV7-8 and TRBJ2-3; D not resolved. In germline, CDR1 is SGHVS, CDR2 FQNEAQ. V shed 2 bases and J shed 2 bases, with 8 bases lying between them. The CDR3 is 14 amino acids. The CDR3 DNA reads TGTGCCAGCAGCTTATACTATCCCACAGATACGCAGTATTTT. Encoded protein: CASSLYYPTDTQYF.

The DNA of the CDR3 is TGTGCTTCGACAGGTCGGGCGGCCACCGGGGAGCTGTTTTTT. Its translation is CASTGRAATGELFF. This rearrangement joins TRBV2 to TRBJ2-2; D is possibly TRBD1 (6 bases). The CDR3 extends over 14 amino acids. Germline V gives CDR1 SNHLY, CDR2 FYNNEI.

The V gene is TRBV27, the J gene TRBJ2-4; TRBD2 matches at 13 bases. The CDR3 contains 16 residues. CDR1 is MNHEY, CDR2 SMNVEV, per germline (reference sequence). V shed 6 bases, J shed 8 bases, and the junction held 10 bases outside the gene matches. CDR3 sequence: CASRRTSGGPTDIQYF. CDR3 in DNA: TGTGCCAGCAGAAGGACTAGCGGGGGCCCGACGGACATTCAGTACTTC.

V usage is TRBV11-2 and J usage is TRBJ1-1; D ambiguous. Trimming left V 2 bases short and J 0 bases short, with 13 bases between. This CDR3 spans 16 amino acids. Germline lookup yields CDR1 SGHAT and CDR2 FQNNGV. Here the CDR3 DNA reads TGTGCCAGCAGCTTAACACGCACCATCATGAACACTGAAGCTTTCTTT. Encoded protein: CASSLTRTIMNTEAFF.

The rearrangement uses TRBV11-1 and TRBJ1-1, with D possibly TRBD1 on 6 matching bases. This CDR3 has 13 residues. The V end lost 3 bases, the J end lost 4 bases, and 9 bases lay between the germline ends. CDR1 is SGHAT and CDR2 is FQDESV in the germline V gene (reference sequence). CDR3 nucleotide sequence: TGTGCCAGCAGCTTGGTAGGGGGCACTGAAGCTTTCTTT. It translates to CASSLVGGTEAFF.

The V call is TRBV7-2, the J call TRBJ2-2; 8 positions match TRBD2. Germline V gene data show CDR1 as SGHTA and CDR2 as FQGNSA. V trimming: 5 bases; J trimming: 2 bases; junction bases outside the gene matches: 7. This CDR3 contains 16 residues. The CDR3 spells CASSPAGGGNTGELFF. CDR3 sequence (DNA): TGTGCCAGCAGCCCCGCCGGGGGGGGTAACACCGGGGAGCTGTTTTTT.

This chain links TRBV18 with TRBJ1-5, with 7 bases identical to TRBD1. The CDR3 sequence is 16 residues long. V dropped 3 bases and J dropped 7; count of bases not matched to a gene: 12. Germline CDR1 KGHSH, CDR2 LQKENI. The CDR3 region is CASSPEQGSVLQPQHF. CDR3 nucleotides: TGTGCCAGCTCACCGGAACAGGGGTCTGTACTCCAGCCCCAGCATTTT.